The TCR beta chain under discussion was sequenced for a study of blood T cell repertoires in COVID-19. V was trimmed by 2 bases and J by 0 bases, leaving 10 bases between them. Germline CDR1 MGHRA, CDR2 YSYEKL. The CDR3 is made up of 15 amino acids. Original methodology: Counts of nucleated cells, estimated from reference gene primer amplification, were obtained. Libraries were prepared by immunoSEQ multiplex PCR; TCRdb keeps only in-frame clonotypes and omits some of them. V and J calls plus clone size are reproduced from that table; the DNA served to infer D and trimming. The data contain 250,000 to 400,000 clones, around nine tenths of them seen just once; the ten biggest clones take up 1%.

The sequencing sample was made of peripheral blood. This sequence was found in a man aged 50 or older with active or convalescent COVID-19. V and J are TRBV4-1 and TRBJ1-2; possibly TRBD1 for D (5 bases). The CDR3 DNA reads TGCGCCAGCAGCCAAAGTACGGGGGCTAACTATGGCTACACCTTC. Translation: CASSQSTGANYGYTF.